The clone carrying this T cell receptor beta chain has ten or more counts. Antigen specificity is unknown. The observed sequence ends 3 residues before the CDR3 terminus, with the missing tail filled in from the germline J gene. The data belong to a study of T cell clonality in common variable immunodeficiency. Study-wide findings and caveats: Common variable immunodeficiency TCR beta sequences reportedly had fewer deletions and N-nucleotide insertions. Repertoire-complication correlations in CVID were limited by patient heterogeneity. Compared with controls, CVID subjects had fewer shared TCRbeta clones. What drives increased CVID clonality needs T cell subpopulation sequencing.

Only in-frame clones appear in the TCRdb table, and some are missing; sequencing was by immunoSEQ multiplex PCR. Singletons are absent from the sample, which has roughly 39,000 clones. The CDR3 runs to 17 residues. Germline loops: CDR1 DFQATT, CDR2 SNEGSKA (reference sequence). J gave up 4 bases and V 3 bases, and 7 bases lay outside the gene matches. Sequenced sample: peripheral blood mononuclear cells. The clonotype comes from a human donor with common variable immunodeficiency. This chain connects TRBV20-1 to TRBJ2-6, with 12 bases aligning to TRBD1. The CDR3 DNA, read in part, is TGCAGTGCTAGTGGGACAGGGGGCGGTAGGGGGGCCAACGTC. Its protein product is CSASGTGGGRGANV. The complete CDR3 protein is CSASGTGGGRGANVLTF.